These 28 T cell receptor beta chains were all obtained from the same sample, sequenced in a study of beta chain features in type 1 diabetes. Sequenced material consisted of expressed TCRB transcripts (all of the isolated RNA was reverse transcribed). The repertoire was sequenced with immunoSEQ multiplex PCR; TCRdb's copy has only in-frame clones and lacks some. Of hundreds of thousands of clones listed, 7.5% to 9% are singletons. Sequences were obtained from central memory CD4+ T cells from blood. All receptors derive from a woman aged 18-35 years in good health.

V is TRBV29-1 and J is TRBJ1-5, with TRBD1 as a possible D gene (6 bases). V was clipped by 6 bases and J by 3 bases, with 12 bases between them. Germline lookup yields CDR1 SQVTM and CDR2 ANQGSEA. The CDR3 has 13 amino acids. CDR3 sequence (DNA): TGCAGCGTCGAAACAGGGTACAATCAGCCCCAGCATTTT. Translation: CSVETGYNQPQHF. The full variable domain, completed using reference TRBV29-1 and TRBJ1-5, is SAVISQKPSRDICQRGTSLTIQCQVDSQVTMMFWYRQQPGQSLTLIATANQGSEATYESGFVIDKFPISRPNLTFSTLTVSNMSPEDSSIYLCSVETGYNQPQHFGDGTRLSIL.

The chain carries TRBV7-9 and TRBJ2-5, with D perhaps TRBD2 (5 bases). Trimming left V 4 bases short and J 5 bases short, with 14 bases between. CDR3 length equals 14 residues. CDR1 is SEHNR, CDR2 FQNEAQ, per germline (reference sequence). The CDR3 here is CASSSREGWETQYF. Here the CDR3 DNA reads TGTGCCAGCAGCTCCCGTGAGGGTTGGGAGACCCAGTACTTC. Looking up the rest from reference TRBV7-9 and TRBJ2-5 gives the full variable domain: DTGVSQNPRHKITKRGQNVTFRCDPISEHNRLYWYRQTLGQGPEFLTYFQNEAQLEKSRLLSDRFSAERPKGSFSTLEIQRTEQGDSAMYLCASSSREGWETQYFGPGTRLLVL.

In nucleotides, the CDR3 is TGTGCCAGCAGCTCCGGGACTAGCGGTTCTGAGCAGTTCTTC. Encoded protein: CASSSGTSGSEQFF. The chain recombines TRBV7-3 with TRBJ2-1, with 11 nucleotides matching TRBD2. CDR3 length: 14 amino acids. Germline V gene lookup returns CDR1 SGHTA and CDR2 FQGTGA. V lost 4 bases, J lost 9 bases, and 5 bases stayed unmatched.

The chain joins TRBV2 to TRBJ2-1; possibly TRBD1 for D (6 bases). The CDR3 is 13 residues long. The germline CDR1 and CDR2 sequences are SNHLY and FYNNEI. The germline V and J ends were trimmed by 6 bases and 8 bases, with 14 bases remaining between them. CDR3 loop: CASSLGARDEQFF. The CDR3 bases are TGTGCCAGCAGCCTGGGGGCCCGGGATGAGCAGTTCTTC.

At least ten counts were recorded for this clone. The chain is built from TRBV4-3 and TRBJ2-3; 7 bases are a match to TRBD2. Trimming took 6 bases from V and 0 from J; bases not matched to a gene: 0. The CDR3 is 13 amino acids. Germline CDR1 reads LGHNA; CDR2 reads YSLEER. The CDR3 sequence is CASSSGSTDTQYF. In nucleotides, the CDR3 is TGCGCCAGCAGTAGCGGGAGCACAGATACGCAGTATTTT.

In its sample, this clone was seen a few times. This chain joins TRBV28 and TRBJ2-5, with 7 bases that match TRBD2. The CDR3 runs 16 residues. V lost 2 bases and J lost 4; bases outside the gene matches: 10. Germline-derived CDR1 and CDR2 are MDHEN and SYDVKM. The CDR3 region has the DNA TGTGCCAGCAGTTTAGGGAGGGGATACTTGGCAGAGACCCAGTACTTC. It is translated as CASSLGRGYLAETQYF.

The chain carries TRBV10-3 and TRBJ1-2, with a possible D match to TRBD1 (5 bases). The CDR3 is 13 residues long. Trimming shortened V by 3 bases and J by 2 bases, and 7 bases separated the two germline ends. CDR1 is ENHRY and CDR2 is SYGVKD in the germline V gene. Written as DNA, the CDR3 is TGTGCCATCAGTGACAGGGAGAACTATGGCTACACCTTC. Its protein product is CAISDRENYGYTF.

This clone came up a few times. The chain joins TRBV5-4 to TRBJ1-4; no definite D call. The V end was cut by 2 bases, the J end by 10 bases, with 15 bases between. The CDR3 has 14 residues. Germline lookup yields CDR1 SGHNT and CDR2 YYREEE (reference sequence). The CDR3 here is CASSLSAGYGKLFF. The CDR3 region has the DNA TGTGCCAGCAGCTTATCGGCTGGGTACGGAAAACTGTTTTTT. The whole variable domain, remainder taken from reference TRBV5-4 and TRBJ1-4, is ETGVTQSPTHLIKTRGQQVTLRCSSQSGHNTVSWYQQALGQGPQFIFQYYREEENGRGNFPPRFSGLQFPNYSSELNVNALELDDSALYLCASSLSAGYGKLFFGSGTQLSVL.

The genes are TRBV5-1 and TRBJ1-1, with D possibly matching TRBD1 (5 bases). Germline V gene data show CDR1 as SGHRS and CDR2 as YFSETQ. The CDR3 is made up of 14 amino acids. V lost 4 bases and J lost 5, with 15 bases in between. CDR3 residues: CASSPGGGGTEAFF. CDR3 nucleotide sequence: TGCGCCAGCAGCCCCGGGGGGGGTGGTACTGAAGCTTTCTTT.

The V gene is TRBV7-2, the J gene TRBJ1-5, with TRBD1 as a possible D gene (5 bases). Germline V gene lookup returns CDR1 SGHTA and CDR2 FQGNSA. Trimming left V 1 base short and J 4 bases short, with 8 bases between. The CDR3 loop spans 14 amino acids. This chain's CDR3 is CASSLGPGNQPQHF. For the CDR3, the DNA is TGTGCCAGCAGCTTAGGCCCAGGGAATCAGCCCCAGCATTTT.

This chain links TRBV5-5 with TRBJ2-1; 9 bases map to TRBD2. CDR1 is SGHKS and CDR2 is YYEKEE in the germline V gene (reference sequence). This CDR3 is 14 amino acids long. The J segment lost 9 bases and the V segment lost 2 bases, leaving 6 bases of the junction unmatched. CDR3 residues: CASSLSGTSIEQFF. In DNA form, the CDR3 reads TGTGCCAGCAGCTTATCCGGGACTAGCATTGAGCAGTTCTTC.

This clone was counted between two and nine times. The chain is built from TRBV2 and TRBJ2-1; 7 nucleotides align to TRBD1. Germline assignment: CDR1 SNHLY and CDR2 FYNNEI. Germline trimming cut 1 base from V and 4 bases from J; bases unmatched to any gene: 4. The CDR3 has 15 amino acids. The CDR3 DNA sequence: TGTGCCAGCAGTGAAGACAGGGGTAATTACAATGAGCAGTTCTTC. Protein: CASSEDRGNYNEQFF.

The gene calls are TRBV18 and TRBJ2-6; D not resolved. V lost 3 bases and J 1 base, leaving 10 bases between the germline ends. CDR3 length equals 16 residues. Germline V CDR1 and CDR2: KGHSH, LQKENI. In DNA, the CDR3 is TGTGCCAGCTCACCTGGACCACGATCTGGGGCCAACGTCCTGACTTTC. Translation: CASSPGPRSGANVLTF.

About this clone itself: This sample includes further DNA sequences coding for the same CDR3. The genes are TRBV7-9 and TRBJ1-1; no clear D. In germline, CDR1 is SEHNR, CDR2 FQNEAQ (reference sequence). The length of the CDR3 is 13 residues. The ends were cut back, 3 bases at V and 1 base at J, with 6 bases in the middle. CDR3 in amino acids: CASSFSGNTEAFF. The CDR3 coding sequence is TGTGCCAGCAGCTTCTCGGGGAACACTGAAGCTTTCTTT. Using reference TRBV7-9 and TRBJ1-1 for the parts outside the CDR3, the full variable domain is DTGVSQNPRHKITKRGQNVTFRCDPISEHNRLYWYRQTLGQGPEFLTYFQNEAQLEKSRLLSDRFSAERPKGSFSTLEIQRTEQGDSAMYLCASSFSGNTEAFFGQGTRLTVV.

This clone has more than one count but fewer than ten. The chain has TRBV5-1 and TRBJ2-2; no reliable D call. CDR3 size: 15 residues. CDR1 is SGHRS, CDR2 YFSETQ, per germline. V was clipped by 4 bases and J by 0 bases, with 10 bases between them. CDR3: CASSLTVANTGELFF. The CDR3 nucleotides read TGCGCCAGCAGCCTCACGGTAGCGAACACCGGGGAGCTGTTTTTT.

This clone showed up many times. This chain joins TRBV28 and TRBJ1-4; D ambiguous. Germline values: CDR1 MDHEN, CDR2 SYDVKM. The V end lost 3 bases, the J end lost 7 bases, and 15 bases lay between the germline ends. The CDR3 length is 15 residues. CDR3 in amino acids: CASSLPGPRPEKLFF. In nucleotides, the CDR3 is TGTGCCAGCAGTTTGCCCGGGCCTCGTCCTGAAAAACTGTTTTTT.

As for this clone: Other DNA sequences in the sample encode the same CDR3. This sequence joins TRBV6-1 and TRBJ2-5; D possibly corresponds to TRBD2 (7 bases). This CDR3 is built from 13 residues. Trimming took 6 bases from V and 5 from J, leaving 13 bases between them. Per the germline V gene, CDR1 is MNHNS and CDR2 is SASEGT. For the CDR3, the DNA is TGTGCCAGCAGGACGGGGGGCCAGGAGACCCAGTACTTC. This sequence encodes CASRTGGQETQYF.

The rearrangement uses TRBV28 and TRBJ2-7; either TRBD1 or TRBD2 may supply D (5 bases each). Germline V lookup: CDR1 MDHEN, CDR2 SYDVKM. V lost 6 bases and J 0 bases, leaving 9 bases between the germline ends. The CDR3 runs to 13 residues. The chain's CDR3 is CASRSGTSYEQYF. CDR3 nucleotides: TGTGCCAGCAGGTCAGGGACCTCCTACGAGCAGTACTTC.

The chain has TRBV6-5 and TRBJ1-2; TRBD1 matches at 7 bases. This CDR3 is built from 14 residues. Germline CDR1 and CDR2: MNHEY and SVGAGI. The V gene end was trimmed by 5 bases and the J gene end by 5 bases; junction bases not matched to a gene: 8. CDR3 coding DNA: TGTGCCAGCAGTGTTTCGACAGGGAGGTATGGCTACACCTTC. It codes for CASSVSTGRYGYTF.

The V call is TRBV5-1, the J call TRBJ2-5; a possible D gene is TRBD2 (6 bases). From germline, CDR1 is SGHRS and CDR2 YFSETQ. The CDR3 consists of 15 residues. The V and J ends lost 2 bases and 4 bases respectively, with 15 bases between them. In DNA form, the CDR3 reads TGCGCCAGCAGCTTACGGGAGCCGCCTTCAGAGACCCAGTACTTC. Amino acids: CASSLREPPSETQYF. Drawing the rest from reference TRBV5-1 and TRBJ2-5, the complete variable domain is KAGVTQTPRYLIKTRGQQVTLSCSPISGHRSVSWYQQTPGQGLQFLFEYFSETQRNKGNFPGRFSGRQFSNSRSEMNVSTLELGDSALYLCASSLREPPSETQYFGPGTRLLVL.

The chain has TRBV18 and TRBJ2-3; D ambiguous. Germline loops: CDR1 KGHSH, CDR2 LQKENI. V dropped 3 bases and J dropped 2 bases, with 9 bases sitting between them. This CDR3 is 14 amino acids long. The DNA of the CDR3 is TGTGCCAGCTCACCCAGAACGCACACAGATACGCAGTATTTT. Translating gives CASSPRTHTDTQYF.

This rearrangement joins TRBV5-4 to TRBJ1-3; D is unclear. The V gene's germline CDR1 is SGHNT and CDR2 YYREEE (reference sequence). The CDR3 totals 15 residues. V was pared by 4 bases and J by 0 bases, with 11 bases between. The CDR3 DNA sequence: TGTGCCAGCAGCCAAGTCCAGAACTCTGGAAACACCATATATTTT. Amino acids: CASSQVQNSGNTIYF.

The CDR3 DNA follows: TGTGCCAGCAGCCAGCACCTAGCGGGAGGAAACCAAGAGACCCAGTACTTC. Translation gives CASSQHLAGGNQETQYF. This rearrangement joins TRBV4-2 to TRBJ2-5, with 11 bases matching TRBD2. This CDR3 has 17 residues. Germline CDR1 LGHNA, CDR2 YNFKEQ. With V trimmed by 3 bases and J by 0 bases, 6 bases remained unmatched.

This chain uses TRBV7-2 with TRBJ1-4, with D hard to call. Looked up from germline, CDR1 is SGHTA and CDR2 is FQGNSA. V lost 5 bases and J lost 5, with 21 bases in between. The CDR3 has 17 amino acids. CDR3 residues: CASSPTWGSGLNEKLFF. The CDR3 coding sequence is TGTGCCAGCAGCCCCACTTGGGGATCCGGGTTGAATGAAAAACTGTTTTTT.

The genes are TRBV5-6 and TRBJ2-2; D assignment may be TRBD1 or TRBD2 (6 bases each). V lost 2 bases and J 6 bases, leaving 14 bases between the germline ends. The CDR3 consists of 15 residues. The V gene's germline CDR1 is SGHDT and CDR2 YYEEEE. The CDR3 is CASSFGGPSAGELFF. For the CDR3, the DNA is TGTGCCAGCAGCTTTGGGGGGCCTTCCGCCGGGGAGCTGTTTTTT.

This clone showed up just a few times. The CDR3 spells CASSLYPHGLADTYEQYF. The CDR3 nucleotides read TGTGCCAGCAGCTTATATCCACACGGGCTAGCGGACACCTACGAGCAGTACTTC. This rearrangement joins TRBV7-2 to TRBJ2-7, with 7 bases that match TRBD2. The V segment lost 2 bases and the J segment 2 bases; nucleotides outside the gene matches: 15. CDR3 length equals 18 residues. Germline V gene sequence: CDR1 SGHTA, CDR2 FQGNSA.

The chain has TRBV7-8 and TRBJ1-1; D uncertain. Per the germline V gene, CDR1 is SGHVS and CDR2 is FQNEAQ. Trimming cost V 1 base and J 4 bases, with 13 bases left between them. The CDR3 runs to 15 residues. Here the CDR3 reads CASSLVGGWGTEAFF. CDR3 DNA: TGTGCCAGCAGCTTAGTGGGAGGGTGGGGCACTGAAGCTTTCTTT.

The chain has TRBV18 and TRBJ1-1, with D possibly being TRBD1 (6 bases). The CDR3 sequence is 12 residues long. V lost 4 bases to trimming and J lost 8 bases, with 11 bases between them. Per the germline V gene, CDR1 is KGHSH and CDR2 is LQKENI. The CDR3 bases are TGTGCCAGCTCACGGTCAGGGGCAGAAGCTTTCTTT. Protein sequence: CASSRSGAEAFF.